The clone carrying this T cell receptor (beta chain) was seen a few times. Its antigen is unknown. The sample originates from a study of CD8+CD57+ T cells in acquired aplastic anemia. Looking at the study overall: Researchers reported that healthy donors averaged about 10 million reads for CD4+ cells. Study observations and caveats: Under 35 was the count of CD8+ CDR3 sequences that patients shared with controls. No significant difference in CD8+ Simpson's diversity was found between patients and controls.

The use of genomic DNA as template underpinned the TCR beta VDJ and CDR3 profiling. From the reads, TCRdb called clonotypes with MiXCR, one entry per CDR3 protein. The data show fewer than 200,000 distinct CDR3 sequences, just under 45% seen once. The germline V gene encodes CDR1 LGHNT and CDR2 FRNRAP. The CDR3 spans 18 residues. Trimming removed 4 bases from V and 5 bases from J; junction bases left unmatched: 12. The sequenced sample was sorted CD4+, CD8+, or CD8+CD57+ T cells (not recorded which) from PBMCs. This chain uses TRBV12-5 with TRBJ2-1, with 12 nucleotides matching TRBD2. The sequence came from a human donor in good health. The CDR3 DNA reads TGTGCTAGTGGTTCCCCCGAGACTAGCGGGAGCCCTCACAATGAGCAGTTCTTC. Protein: CASGSPETSGSPHNEQFF.